The entry below gives a single T cell receptor (beta chain) sequence along with its context. This specimen belongs to a study of blood T cell repertoires in COVID-19. V was clipped by 0 bases and J by 2 bases, with 4 bases between them. CDR3 length: 14 amino acids. CDR1 and CDR2 from the germline V gene are MGHRA and YSYEKL. Assay used: immunoSEQ multiplex PCR; TCRdb lists only in-frame clones, some missing. The sample comprises some 150,000 clones, 81% of which are singletons, and roughly 7.7% rests with the top ten. The sample consisted of peripheral blood. This receptor was taken from a human donor with acute or convalescent COVID-19. The donor label of this sample is uncertain. The chain links TRBV4-1 to TRBJ2-2, with unresolved D. CDR3 protein: CASSQELNTGELFF. DNA for the CDR3: TGCGCCAGCAGCCAAGAACTAAACACCGGGGAGCTGTTTTTT.